These T cell receptor beta chains were read from a single sample in a study of T cell responses to AZD1222 COVID-19 vaccine. Generated by immunoSEQ multiplex PCR, the TCRdb table keeps only in-frame clones and is missing some. This sample has about 120,000 clones, with around 89% found just once. Material: peripheral blood, obtained on day 0 of AZD1222 vaccination. The receptors stem from an adult in good health. Both conserved end residues are part of each CDR3. D genes are given only for firm matches. Clone size is not always given. Where it is, it says once, few, many or a class for expanded clones.

clone_size j_call cdr3_length d_call v_call cdr3_nt cdr3_aa
- TRBJ1-2 14 - TRBV5-1 TGCGCCAGCAGCTTGGGGACCCAATCCTATGGCTACACCTTC CASSLGTQSYGYTF
- TRBJ1-5 15 - TRBV6-6 TGTGCCAGCAGTTACCGAGGGGCTCCAGGGCAGCCCCAGCATTTT CASSYRGAPGQPQHF
few TRBJ1-1 15 TRBD1 TRBV2 TGTGCCAGCAGTACCTGGGACAGGGAGAACACTGAAGCTTTCTTT CASSTWDRENTEAFF
- TRBJ1-2 11 - TRBV12-3/TRBV12-4 TGTGCCAGCAGTTCCCGTGGCGGCTACACCTTC CASSSRGGYTF
- TRBJ2-7 15 TRBD1 TRBV6-5 TGTGCCAGCAGCCCATCCGGGACAGGGGATAGGTGGCAGTACTTC CASSPSGTGDRWQYF
- TRBJ1-2 15 - TRBV5-4 TGTGCCAGCAGCTTGAGCTCCAGCCGTAACTATGGCTACACCTTC CASSLSSSRNYGYTF
- TRBJ2-3 13 - TRBV6-5 TGTGCCGCCATGAAAATACAAACAGATACGCAGTATTTT CAAMKIQTDTQYF
- TRBJ1-2 13 TRBD1 TRBV6-5 TGTGCCAGCAGCCCAAGGGACAGCCGGGGGTACACCTTC CASSPRDSRGYTF
once TRBJ1-3 14 - TRBV11-3 TGTGCCAGCAGCTTAAGTGGCGGCGGAAACACCATATATTTT CASSLSGGGNTIYF
once TRBJ2-2 13 - TRBV7-2 TGTGCCAGCAGCTTTGGGTGGCCCGGGGAGCTGTTTTTT CASSFGWPGELFF